This record concerns one T cell receptor (beta chain) sequence. The data are from a study of T cell responses to AZD1222 COVID-19 vaccine. Study details: Investigators merged groups given second doses at roughly 4 or roughly 12 weeks.

Germline trimming cut 6 bases from V and 7 bases from J; bases unmatched to any gene: 8. CDR3 size: 14 residues. CDR1 and CDR2 (germline): KGHSH, LQKENI. Libraries were prepared by immunoSEQ multiplex PCR; TCRdb keeps only in-frame clonotypes and omits some of them. This sample yields some 120,000 clones, of which 80% to 95% are seen a single time; approximately 3.3% belongs to the top ten. The clonotype comes from an adult in good health. This chain links TRBV18 with TRBJ2-2; the match to TRBD1 covers 7 bases. The sample was peripheral blood, taken on day 0 of AZD1222 vaccination. The CDR3 reads CASSLHRGGGELFF. Here the CDR3 DNA reads TGTGCCAGCTCCCTCCACAGGGGTGGCGGGGAGCTGTTTTTT.